This record concerns one T cell receptor (beta chain) sequence. This specimen belongs to a study of blood T cell repertoires in COVID-19. From germline, CDR1 is DFQATT and CDR2 SNEGSKA (reference sequence). Trimming cost V 3 bases and J 1 base, with 9 bases left between them. The CDR3 is 13 amino acids. The assay was immunoSEQ multiplex PCR, and TCRdb's table has in-frame clones only and misses some. The repertoire consists of 300,000 to 400,000 clones, with over 75% occurring once and the leading ten covering 1%. The sequence was obtained from a man over 45 with active or convalescent COVID-19. The J gene is TRBJ1-1, the V gene TRBV20-1; D is ambiguous. What was sequenced was peripheral blood. The CDR3 bases are TGCAGTGCTAGTGGCAGAGGGAACACTGAAGCTTTCTTT. Translating it yields CSASGRGNTEAFF.